The TCR beta chain described here comes from a study of OX40 agonist ivuxolimab in advanced cancers. Notes on the research overall: The costimulatory receptor OX40 (CD134) was targeted by ivuxolimab, a fully human IgG2 agonistic monoclonal antibody. The point of sequencing TCRbeta in the periphery was to test whether ivuxolimab changed TCR sequence diversity and drove clonal T-cell expansion. Partial responses occurred in three dose-escalation patients, of whom one had hepatocellular carcinoma and two had cutaneous melanoma. The paper describes the monotherapy dose-escalation part (N of about 57 patients) of the phase I trial of ivuxolimab. A male proportion of roughly 80% and a mean age of 60 years, ranging from 23 to 79, were recorded for the dose-escalation cohort. Intravenous ivuxolimab was administered to patients every 2 weeks at six dose levels: 0.01, 0.1, 0.3, 1.5, 3 and 10 mg/kg. Of the approximately 50 dose-escalation patients, hepatocellular carcinoma was present in about 20, melanoma in roughly 15, renal cell carcinoma in 9 and head and neck cancer in 9. Patients were allowed to have had prior anti-PD-1, anti-PD-L1 or anti-CTLA-4 therapy, and 40% of the dose-escalation patients had previously received checkpoint inhibitors. Results the study describes overall, beyond this receptor: Low levels of normalized T-cell clonal expansion were also seen in some nonresponding patients. The antigen specificity of the peripheral T cells that underwent clonal expansion was not determined. After ivuxolimab, more expanded clones were found on average in CD8+ T cells than in CD4+ T cells. At doses of 0.1 to 3.0 mg/kg, clonal expansion of both CD4+ and CD8+ T cells in blood was seen between baseline and week 6. Partial responders in the 0.1-3.0 mg/kg groups had among the lowest normalized peripheral clonal expansion, especially among CD8+ T cells.

On this clone itself: The antigen it recognizes is unknown. Base qualities are missing; no much larger clone stands one base away.

Genomic DNA was extracted from sorted cells for sequencing of the TCRbeta CDR3 region. The immunoSEQ Assay was used to sequence the TCRbeta CDR3 regions. Held by TCRdb, this immuneACCESS table contains in-frame sequences only and omits some clones. Under half of the omission traces to an unresolved V gene where checked; the cause of the rest is unknown. This sample has 100,000 or so clones in its table, and about 85% of those were observed once. The ten largest clones take up 3% to 4.5% of the sample. V is clipped by 5 bases and J by 0 bases, and the sequence between their germline boundaries is 17 bases long. The CDR3 covers 18 residues, taking in both the cysteine and the phenylalanine. The retained sequence is limited to the CDR3, 54 bases, with the frame set at the first base. The germline V gene specifies SGHVS as CDR1 and FQNEAQ as CDR2. Patients with a history of autoimmune disease or receiving systemic immunosuppression were excluded from the trial. In every dose cohort, peripheral blood was drawn for TCR sequencing at baseline, cycle 4 day 1, and cycle 7 day 1. Samples came from an open-label, multicenter, first-in-human phase I dose-escalation trial of ivuxolimab. Adults with locally advanced or metastatic melanoma, renal cell carcinoma, hepatocellular carcinoma or head and neck squamous cell carcinoma were enrolled in the trial. Before TCR sequencing, CD4+ T cells and CD8+ T cells from peripheral blood were sorted into separate populations.

The sequenced sample was CD4+ or CD8+ T cells sorted from blood, obtained in a trial of the OX40 agonist ivuxolimab. The TCR originated in an adult with an advanced solid tumor such as melanoma, head and neck, liver or kidney cancer. The rearrangement combines TRBV7-8 with TRBJ2-6, with the D gene tentatively TRBD1 or TRBD2, based on 6 matching bases in each. CDR3 sequence: CASSPGDKRGSGANVLTF. The bases are TGTGCCAGCAGCCCGGGGGACAAAAGGGGCTCTGGGGCCAACGTCCTGACTTTC.